These 27 T cell receptor beta chains were all obtained from the same sample, sequenced in a study of control samples from healthy donors and cancer patients. Clones were read by immunoSEQ multiplex PCR, and TCRdb kept only the in-frame ones, dropping some. The table shows roughly 58,000 clones, with around 87% occurring only once. What was sequenced was PBMCs. The receptors were sampled from an older woman with lung cancer.

This chain uses TRBV28 with TRBJ2-1, with 8 nucleotides matching TRBD2. With 9 bases clipped from V and 5 bases from J, the junction kept 15 bases outside the gene matches. In germline, CDR1 is MDHEN, CDR2 SYDVKM. This CDR3 region has 16 residues. The CDR3 reads CASSGAGTRRDNEQFF. DNA for the CDR3: TGTGCCAGTAGCGGGGCCGGGACTAGAAGAGACAATGAGCAGTTCTTC.

V and J are TRBV27 and TRBJ1-1; D is unresolved. Trimming shortened V by 3 bases and J by 5 bases, and 10 bases separated the two germline ends. The CDR3 spans 13 residues. From germline, CDR1 is MNHEY and CDR2 SMNVEV (reference sequence). CDR3 in amino acids: CASSLGSRTEAFF. The CDR3 DNA sequence: TGTGCCAGCAGTTTGGGCAGTCGGACTGAAGCTTTCTTT.

The chain uses TRBV16 and TRBJ2-3; D might be TRBD2 (5 bases). The germline V gene encodes CDR1 KGHSY and CDR2 FQNENV. The CDR3 sequence is 13 residues long. V dropped 4 bases and J dropped 5 bases, with 10 bases sitting between them. The DNA of the CDR3 is TGTGCCAGCAGCCCGGACTCCAAAGATACGCAGTATTTT. It specifies CASSPDSKDTQYF.

A remark on this clone: Germline is not matched at one junction end, which may reflect a read error. The sample has other DNA sequences that encode this CDR3 too. V usage is TRBV24-1 and J usage is TRBJ1-1, with D perhaps matching TRBD1 (5 bases). Germline CDR1 is KGHDR and CDR2 is SFDVKD. The CDR3 totals 16 residues. The CDR3 region has the DNA TGTGCCACCAGTGTTAATTCGGGGGGAGGGAACACTGAGGCTTTCTTT. Its protein is CATSVNSGGGNTEAFF.

V and J are TRBV7-9 and TRBJ2-1; TRBD2 matches 7 bases. Germline assignment: CDR1 SEHNR and CDR2 FQNEAQ (reference sequence). The CDR3 is made up of 15 amino acids. V shed 5 bases, J shed 2 bases, and the junction held 6 bases outside the gene matches. The CDR3 nucleotides read TGTGCCAGCAGCCAAGGACTAGACCCCTACAATGAGCAGTTCTTC. Translated, it gives CASSQGLDPYNEQFF.

V usage is TRBV11-2 and J usage is TRBJ2-6; 7 positions match TRBD1. J was trimmed by 0 bases and V by 4 bases; bases with no gene match: 3. Germline-derived CDR1 and CDR2 are SGHAT and FQNNGV. The CDR3 has 16 amino acids. CDR3 amino acids: CASSSTGSSGANVLTF. The CDR3 nucleotides are TGTGCCAGCAGCTCGACAGGGAGCTCTGGGGCCAACGTCCTGACTTTC. Combining the CDR3 with reference TRBV11-2 and TRBJ2-6 gives the whole variable domain EAGVAQSPRYKIIEKRQSVAFWCNPISGHATLYWYQQILGQGPKLLIQFQNNGVVDDSQLPKDRFSAERLKGVDSTLKIQPAKLEDSAVYLCASSSTGSSGANVLTFGAGSRLTVL.

This clone was seen only once. The J gene is TRBJ1-2, the V gene TRBV19, with a weak D call TRBD1 (6 bases). V dropped 3 bases and J dropped 2 bases, with 10 bases sitting between them. CDR3 length equals 14 residues. The germline CDR1 and CDR2 sequences are LNHDA and SQIVND (reference sequence). CDR3 loop: CASSIGTGNYGYTF. The CDR3 nucleotides are TGTGCCAGTAGTATCGGAACAGGGAACTATGGCTACACCTTC.

This chain uses TRBV5-1 with TRBJ2-3; 9 bases align to TRBD2. CDR1 and CDR2 from the germline V gene are SGHRS and YFSETQ. This CDR3 region has 17 residues. V shed 2 bases, J shed 0 bases, and the junction held 7 bases outside the gene matches. CDR3 bases: TGCGCCAGCAGCTTTAGCGGGGGCCCGTCTAGCACAGATACGCAGTATTTT. Protein: CASSFSGGPSSTDTQYF.

This clone was picked up one time. The chain combines TRBV13 with TRBJ1-3; no clear D. Trimming cost V 8 bases and J 0 bases, with 17 bases left between them. The germline V gene has CDR1 PRHDT and CDR2 FYEKMQ (reference sequence). The CDR3 covers 16 residues. CDR3 residues: CASGKFGPFSGNTIYF. CDR3 in DNA: TGTGCCAGCGGTAAATTTGGACCGTTCTCTGGAAACACCATATATTTT. The entire variable domain, with the rest obtained from reference TRBV13 and TRBJ1-3, is as follows: AAGVIQSPRHLIKEKRETATLKCYPIPRHDTVYWYQQGPGQDPQFLISFYEKMQSDKGSIPDRFSAQQFSDYHSELNMSSLELGDSALYFCASGKFGPFSGNTIYFGEGSWLTVV.

The V gene is TRBV6-4, the J gene TRBJ1-1, with TRBD1 as a possible D gene (6 bases). Between the trimmed V and J ends, which lost 6 bases and 3 bases, there was a span of 11 bases. This CDR3 spans 13 amino acids. CDR1 and CDR2 (germline): MRHNA, SNTAGT. CDR3 amino acids: CASRARGDTEAFF. The CDR3 bases are TGTGCCAGCAGGGCCAGGGGCGACACTGAAGCTTTCTTT.

The V call is TRBV24-1, the J call TRBJ1-5; 7 bases match TRBD1. This CDR3 has 14 amino acids. With V trimmed by 9 bases and J by 2 bases, 6 bases remained unmatched. Germline values: CDR1 KGHDR, CDR2 SFDVKD. The CDR3 is CATPGTGGNQPQHF. The CDR3 bases are TGTGCCACCCCCGGAACAGGGGGCAATCAGCCCCAGCATTTT.

This chain joins TRBV6-5 and TRBJ2-7, with D perhaps matching TRBD1 (6 bases). Germline assignment: CDR1 MNHEY and CDR2 SVGAGI. Trimming pared 5 bases from V and 6 bases from J, leaving 11 bases between. The CDR3 loop spans 12 amino acids. The CDR3 DNA reads as TGTGCCAGCAGTATCCAGGGGTTCGAGCAGTACTTC. Residues: CASSIQGFEQYF.

DNA of the CDR3: TGTGCCAGCAGCACGCGACAGGGATTAGGTGAAAAACTGTTTTTT. As protein: CASSTRQGLGEKLFF. The rearrangement links TRBV5-4 to TRBJ1-4; the match to TRBD1 covers 7 bases. The CDR3 has 15 residues. V dropped 4 bases and J dropped 7; count of bases not matched to a gene: 10. CDR1 is SGHNT, CDR2 YYREEE, per germline (reference sequence).

The chain uses TRBV6-5 and TRBJ2-2; the match to TRBD2 covers 8 bases. Trimming took 11 bases from V and 5 from J; bases not matched to a gene: 10. This CDR3 comprises 14 residues. Germline V gene lookup returns CDR1 MNHEY and CDR2 SVGAGI. Here the CDR3 reads CAGGAGVRTGELFF. The CDR3 bases are TGTGCCGGAGGAGCGGGAGTGCGGACCGGGGAGCTGTTTTTT.

This chain links TRBV10-3 with TRBJ1-5; D perhaps matches TRBD1 (5 bases). CDR1 and CDR2 (germline): ENHRY, SYGVKD. The CDR3 is 14 amino acids. With 0 bases removed from V and 2 bases from J, the gap between germline ends came to 5 bases. CDR3 DNA sequence: TGTGCCATCAGTGAGTCGGGGGGCAATCAGCCCCAGCATTTT. This sequence encodes CAISESGGNQPQHF.

This clone appeared once. The CDR3 loop reads CASSVDGQSYTEAFF. The CDR3, as DNA: TGTGCCAGCAGCGTAGACGGACAGTCGTACACTGAAGCTTTCTTT. The chain uses TRBV9 and TRBJ1-1; tentative D call: TRBD1 (6 bases). Trimming took 0 bases from V and 3 from J, leaving 12 bases between them. Germline V lookup: CDR1 SGDLS, CDR2 YYNGEE. This CDR3 is built from 15 residues. Complete variable domain (other parts from reference TRBV9 and TRBJ1-1): DSGVTQTPKHLITATGQRVTLRCSPRSGDLSVYWYQQSLDQGLQFLIQYYNGEERAKGNILERFSAQQFPDLHSELNLSSLELGDSALYFCASSVDGQSYTEAFFGQGTRLTVV.

This chain links TRBV5-1 with TRBJ1-2, with D tentatively TRBD1 (6 bases). This CDR3 spans 17 amino acids. Trimming removed 4 bases from V and 4 bases from J, with 23 bases in between. CDR1 SGHRS and CDR2 YFSETQ come from the germline V gene. The CDR3 DNA is TGCGCCAGCAGCCTAAACCCAACAGGGTTGGAGAGCTATGGCTACACCTTC. This encodes CASSLNPTGLESYGYTF. The full variable domain, rest sourced from reference TRBV5-1 and TRBJ1-2, is KAGVTQTPRYLIKTRGQQVTLSCSPISGHRSVSWYQQTPGQGLQFLFEYFSETQRNKGNFPGRFSGRQFSNSRSEMNVSTLELGDSALYLCASSLNPTGLESYGYTFGSGTRLTVV.

The chain couples TRBV6-5 to TRBJ2-3; 9 bases are a match to TRBD2. CDR3 length equals 15 residues. V shed 6 bases, J shed 3 bases, and the junction held 7 bases outside the gene matches. In germline, CDR1 is MNHEY, CDR2 SVGAGI. The CDR3 DNA sequence: TGTGCCAGCAGGCACCTAGCGGGATGGACAGATACGCAGTATTTT. Its translation: CASRHLAGWTDTQYF.

The chain has TRBV18 and TRBJ2-7; either TRBD1 or TRBD2 may fit D (5 bases each). The CDR3 runs to 14 residues. Germline CDR1 and CDR2: KGHSH and LQKENI. V was clipped by 3 bases and J by 3 bases, with 12 bases between them. As DNA, the CDR3 is TGTGCCAGCTCACCCGGGACCCAGATCTACGAGCAGTACTTC. Its translation is CASSPGTQIYEQYF. Full variable domain (outside the CDR3, taken from reference TRBV18 and TRBJ2-7): NAGVMQNPRHLVRRRGQEARLRCSPMKGHSHVYWYRQLPEEGLKFMVYLQKENIIDESGMPKERFSAEFPKEGPSILRIQQVVRGDSAAYFCASSPGTQIYEQYFGPGTRLTVT.

Here the CDR3 DNA reads TGTGCCAGCAACGGGGGCAGGGAGGAGACCCAGTACTTC. This codes for CASNGGREETQYF. The chain carries TRBV2 and TRBJ2-5, with D perhaps TRBD1 or TRBD2 (6 bases each). CDR1 is SNHLY, CDR2 FYNNEI, per germline. The CDR3 spans 13 residues. Trimming left V 7 bases short and J 5 bases short, with 14 bases between.

The chain uses TRBV2 and TRBJ2-3; a weak D match, TRBD1 (6 bases). Germline V gives CDR1 SNHLY, CDR2 FYNNEI. With 6 bases removed from V and 2 bases from J, the gap between germline ends came to 12 bases. The CDR3 spans 14 residues. The chain's CDR3 is CASRSRQVTDTQYF. The CDR3 DNA follows: TGTGCCAGCAGGAGCAGACAGGTCACAGATACGCAGTATTTT.

The chain links TRBV3-1 (or the pseudogene TRBV3-2) to TRBJ2-3, with 8 bases that match TRBD2. Germline assignment: CDR1 LGHDT and CDR2 YNNKEL (reference sequence). The V gene end was trimmed by 1 base and the J gene end by 6 bases; junction bases not matched to a gene: 12. The CDR3 has 17 residues. CDR3 nucleotide sequence: TGTGCCAGCAGCCAAGCTCTGAGCGGGGGCACTAGCGATACGCAGTATTTT. This translates into CASSQALSGGTSDTQYF.

V usage is TRBV18 and J usage is TRBJ1-2, with D hard to call. The CDR3 loop spans 13 amino acids. V dropped 6 bases and J dropped 6 bases, with 14 bases sitting between them. Germline CDR1 and CDR2: KGHSH and LQKENI. The CDR3 spells CASSPTSDNGYTF. CDR3 nucleotides: TGTGCCAGCTCCCCTACAAGCGATAATGGCTACACCTTC.

This rearrangement joins TRBV28 to TRBJ1-1; unclear D gene. V shed 2 bases and J shed 3 bases, with 7 bases lying between them. Germline CDR1 reads MDHEN; CDR2 reads SYDVKM. The CDR3 is made up of 13 amino acids. For the CDR3, the DNA is TGTGCCAGCAGTTTAGGCACCCACACTGAAGCTTTCTTT. Amino acid sequence: CASSLGTHTEAFF.

This sequence joins TRBV5-1 and TRBJ2-7; D gene uncertain. V lost 4 bases and J 5 bases, leaving 16 bases between the germline ends. The CDR3 is made up of 14 amino acids. The germline CDR1 and CDR2 sequences are SGHRS and YFSETQ. The CDR3 loop reads CASSPGHTAHEQYF. CDR3 DNA sequence: TGCGCCAGCAGCCCGGGCCACACCGCCCACGAGCAGTACTTC. Full variable domain (rest looked up from reference TRBV5-1 and TRBJ2-7): KAGVTQTPRYLIKTRGQQVTLSCSPISGHRSVSWYQQTPGQGLQFLFEYFSETQRNKGNFPGRFSGRQFSNSRSEMNVSTLELGDSALYLCASSPGHTAHEQYFGPGTRLTVT.

This clone has a handful of counts. This chain joins TRBV9 and TRBJ2-1; D call uncertain. With 4 bases removed from V and 7 bases from J, the gap between germline ends came to 18 bases. The CDR3 covers 15 residues. In germline, CDR1 is SGDLS, CDR2 YYNGEE. CDR3 coding DNA: TGTGCCAGCAGCTTTGGCCCGGGCCACGGGAATGAGCAGTTCTTC. The encoded protein is CASSFGPGHGNEQFF.

This clone was observed a handful of times. The V and J genes are TRBV7-9 and TRBJ1-1, with D tentatively TRBD1 (6 bases). Germline V CDR1 and CDR2: SEHNR, FQNEAQ (reference sequence). This CDR3 is built from 15 residues. V was pared by 5 bases and J by 5 bases, with 18 bases between. The CDR3 DNA reads TGTGCCAGCAGCACTTCAGGGGTCCAGGGAACTGAAGCTTTCTTT. This codes for CASSTSGVQGTEAFF.